The sequence of this TCR beta chain was determined in a study of shared clonotypes between healthy human individuals. This CDR3 has 15 amino acids. Trimming took 4 bases from V and 5 from J, leaving 18 bases between them. Germline CDR1 reads SGHDN; CDR2 reads FVKESK. Each subset's genomic DNA was shared equally among a number of immunoSEQ plates. Data came from immunoSEQ multiplex PCR; TCRdb stores just in-frame clones and leaves some out. The sample contains approximately 2.1 million clones, more than 80% of which appear only once. Sequenced: naive CD4+ T cells from PBMCs. The subset denotes: CD45RA+ positively selected. The V gene is TRBV14, the J gene TRBJ2-7; possibly TRBD1 or TRBD2 for D (5 bases each). The clonotype comes from a man between 18 and 35 years old in good health. Some clones in this sample may be carry-over from other donors' samples. This CDR3 reads CASSPRLGETDEQYF. CDR3 nucleotides: TGTGCCAGCAGCCCTCGACTGGGGGAGACCGACGAGCAGTACTTC.